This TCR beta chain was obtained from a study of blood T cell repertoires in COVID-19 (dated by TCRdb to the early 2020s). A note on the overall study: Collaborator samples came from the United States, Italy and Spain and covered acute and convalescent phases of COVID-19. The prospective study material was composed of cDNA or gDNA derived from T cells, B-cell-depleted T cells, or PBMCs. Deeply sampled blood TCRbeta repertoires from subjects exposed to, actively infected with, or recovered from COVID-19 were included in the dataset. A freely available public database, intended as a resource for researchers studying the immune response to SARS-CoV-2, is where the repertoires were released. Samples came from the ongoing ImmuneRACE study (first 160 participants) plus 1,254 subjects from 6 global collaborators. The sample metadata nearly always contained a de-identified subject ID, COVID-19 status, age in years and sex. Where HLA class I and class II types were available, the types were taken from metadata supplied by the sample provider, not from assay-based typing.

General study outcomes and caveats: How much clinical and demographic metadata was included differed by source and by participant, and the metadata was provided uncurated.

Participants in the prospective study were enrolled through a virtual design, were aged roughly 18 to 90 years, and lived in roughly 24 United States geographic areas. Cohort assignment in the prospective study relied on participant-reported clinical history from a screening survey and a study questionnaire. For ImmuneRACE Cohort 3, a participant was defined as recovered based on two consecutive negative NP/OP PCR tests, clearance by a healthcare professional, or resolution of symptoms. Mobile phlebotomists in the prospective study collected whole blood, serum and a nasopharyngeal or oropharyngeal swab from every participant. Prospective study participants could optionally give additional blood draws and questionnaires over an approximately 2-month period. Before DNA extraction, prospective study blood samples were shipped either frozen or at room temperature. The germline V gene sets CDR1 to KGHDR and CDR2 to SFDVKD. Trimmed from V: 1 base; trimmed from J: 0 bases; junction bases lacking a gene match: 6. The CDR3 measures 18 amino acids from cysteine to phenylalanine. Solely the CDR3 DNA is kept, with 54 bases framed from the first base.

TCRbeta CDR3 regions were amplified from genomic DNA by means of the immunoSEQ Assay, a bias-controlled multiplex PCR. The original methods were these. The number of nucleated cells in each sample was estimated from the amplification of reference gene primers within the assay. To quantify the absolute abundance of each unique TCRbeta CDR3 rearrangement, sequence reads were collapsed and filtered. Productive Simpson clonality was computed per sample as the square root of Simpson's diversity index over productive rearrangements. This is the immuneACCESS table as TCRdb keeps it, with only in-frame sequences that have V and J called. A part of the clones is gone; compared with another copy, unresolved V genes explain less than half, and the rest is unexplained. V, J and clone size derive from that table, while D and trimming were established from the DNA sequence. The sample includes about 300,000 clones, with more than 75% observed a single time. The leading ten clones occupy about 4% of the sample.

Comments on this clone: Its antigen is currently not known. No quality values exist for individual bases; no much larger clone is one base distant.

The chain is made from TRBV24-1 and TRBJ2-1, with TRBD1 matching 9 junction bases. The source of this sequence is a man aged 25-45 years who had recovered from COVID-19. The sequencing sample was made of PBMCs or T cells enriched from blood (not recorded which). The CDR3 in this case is CATSDLAPTGGSYNEQFF. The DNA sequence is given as TGTGCCACCAGTGATTTAGCTCCGACAGGGGGCTCCTACAATGAGCAGTTCTTC.